This T cell receptor beta chain was identified in a study of blood T cell repertoires in COVID-19. Turning to the study itself: The origin of the acute and convalescent COVID-19 samples was the United States, Italy and Spain. The analysed material was cDNA or gDNA that came from T cells, B-cell-depleted T cells, or PBMCs.

This CDR3 is 13 amino acids long. Germline lookup yields CDR1 SGHTA and CDR2 FQGNSA. Deletions cut 2 bases from V and 4 bases from J, with 9 bases between. Assay used: immunoSEQ multiplex PCR; TCRdb lists only in-frame clones, some missing. The data show more than 250,000 clones, with around 86% seen just once and around 1.5% held by the top ten. The chain joins TRBV7-2 to TRBJ2-7, with TRBD1 as a possible D gene (6 bases). The sample taken for sequencing was peripheral blood. This receptor was obtained from a woman aged 50 to 65 with acute or convalescent COVID-19. CDR3 loop: CASSLNREYEQYF. For the CDR3, the DNA is TGTGCCAGCAGCTTAAACAGGGAATACGAGCAGTACTTC.